This T cell receptor beta chain was profiled in a study of early stage breast cancer tumors. About the study: Among around 12 ER+/PR+/HER2- tumors, eight were ductal, four lobular.

This clone has a handful of counts. Often about 90-310 mg of normal breast tissue was needed for DNA. The protocol was immunoSEQ multiplex PCR, while the TCRdb copy is restricted to in-frame clones and leaves out a portion. The sample yields 2,500 to 3,000 clones, around 65% seen once. Sequencing input: normal breast tissue next to the tumor. The TCR originated in a person aged 45 to 60 with breast cancer.

The CDR3 here is CASSDEETQYF. The CDR3 DNA is TGTGCCAGCAGTGACGAGGAGACCCAGTACTTC. V is TRBV2 and J is TRBJ2-5; D is unresolved. This CDR3 is 11 amino acids long. Trimming removed 3 bases at V and 5 bases at J, with 4 bases between. CDR1 and CDR2 from the germline V gene are SNHLY and FYNNEI.